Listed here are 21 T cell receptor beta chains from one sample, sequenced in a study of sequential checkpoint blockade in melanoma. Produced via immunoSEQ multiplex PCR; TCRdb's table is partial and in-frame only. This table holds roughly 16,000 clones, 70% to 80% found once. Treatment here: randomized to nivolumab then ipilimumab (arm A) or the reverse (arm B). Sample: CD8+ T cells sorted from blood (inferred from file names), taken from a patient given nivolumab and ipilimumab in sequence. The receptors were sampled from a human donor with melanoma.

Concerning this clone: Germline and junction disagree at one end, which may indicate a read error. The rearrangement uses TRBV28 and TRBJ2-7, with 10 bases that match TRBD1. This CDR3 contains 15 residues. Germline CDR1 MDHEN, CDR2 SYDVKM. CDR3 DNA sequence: TGTGCCAGCGCTATACCAGGCGGGACAGGGGAATATAGAAACTTC. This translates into CASAIPGGTGEYRNF.

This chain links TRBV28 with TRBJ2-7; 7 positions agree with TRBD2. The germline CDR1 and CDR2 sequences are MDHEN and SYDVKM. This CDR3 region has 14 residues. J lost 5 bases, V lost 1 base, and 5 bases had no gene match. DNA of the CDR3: TGTGCCAGCAGTTTATTCCGAAGCGGGGACGAGCAGTACTTC. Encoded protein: CASSLFRSGDEQYF.

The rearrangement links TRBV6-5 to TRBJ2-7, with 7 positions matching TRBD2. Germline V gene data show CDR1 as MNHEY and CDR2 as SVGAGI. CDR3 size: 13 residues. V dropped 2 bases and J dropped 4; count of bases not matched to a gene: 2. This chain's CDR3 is CASSYGRGYEQYF. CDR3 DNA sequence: TGTGCCAGCAGTTACGGGAGGGGTTACGAGCAGTACTTC.

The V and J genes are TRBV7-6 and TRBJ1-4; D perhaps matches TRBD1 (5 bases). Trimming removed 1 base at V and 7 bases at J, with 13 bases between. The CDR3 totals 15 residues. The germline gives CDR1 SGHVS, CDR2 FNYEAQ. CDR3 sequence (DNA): TGTGCCAGCAGCTTAGGGGGCAGGGAAGGTGAAAAACTGTTTTTT. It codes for CASSLGGREGEKLFF.

CDR3 sequence (DNA): TGTGCCAGCAGCTTTAGGGGACAGCCATTTGGCTACACCTTC. Amino acid sequence: CASSFRGQPFGYTF. This rearrangement joins TRBV5-8 to TRBJ1-2, with 7 bases that match TRBD1. There are 14 residues in the CDR3. The V and J ends lost 2 bases and 7 bases, in that order; junction bases with no gene match: 8. Germline assignment: CDR1 SGHTS and CDR2 YDEGEE.

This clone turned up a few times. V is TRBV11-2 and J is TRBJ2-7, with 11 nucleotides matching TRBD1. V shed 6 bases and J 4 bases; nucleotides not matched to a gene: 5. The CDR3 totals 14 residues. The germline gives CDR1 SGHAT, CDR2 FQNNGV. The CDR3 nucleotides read TGTGCCAGCAGATTCGGACAGGGGGCGTACGAGCAGTACTTC. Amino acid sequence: CASRFGQGAYEQYF.

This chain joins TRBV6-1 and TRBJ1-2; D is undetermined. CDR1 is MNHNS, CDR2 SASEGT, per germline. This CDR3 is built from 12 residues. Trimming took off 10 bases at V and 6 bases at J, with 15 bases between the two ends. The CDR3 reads CATPSVSHGYTF. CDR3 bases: TGTGCCACCCCGAGCGTTTCCCATGGCTACACCTTC.

This CDR3 is CASSDDLVYGYTF. CDR3 DNA: TGTGCCAGCAGTGATGATTTAGTATATGGCTACACCTTC. The chain carries TRBV6-1 and TRBJ1-2; no clear D gene. The V gene lost 3 bases and the J gene lost 5 bases, with 10 bases spanning the gap. From germline, CDR1 is MNHNS and CDR2 SASEGT. The CDR3 runs to 13 residues.

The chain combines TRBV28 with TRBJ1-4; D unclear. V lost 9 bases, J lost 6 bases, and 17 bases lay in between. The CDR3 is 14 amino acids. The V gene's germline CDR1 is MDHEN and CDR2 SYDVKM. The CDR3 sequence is CASQRGITHEKLFF. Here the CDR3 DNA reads TGTGCCAGTCAAAGAGGGATCACCCATGAAAAACTGTTTTTT. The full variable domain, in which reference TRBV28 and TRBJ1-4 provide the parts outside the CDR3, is DVKVTQSSRYLVKRTGEKVFLECVQDMDHENMFWYRQDPGLGLRLIYFSYDVKMKEKGDIPEGYSVSREKKERFSLILESASTNQTSMYLCASQRGITHEKLFFGSGTQLSVL.

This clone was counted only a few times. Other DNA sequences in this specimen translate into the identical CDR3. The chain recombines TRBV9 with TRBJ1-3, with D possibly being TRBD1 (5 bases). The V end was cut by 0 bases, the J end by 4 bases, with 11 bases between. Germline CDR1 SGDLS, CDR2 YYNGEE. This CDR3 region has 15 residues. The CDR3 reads CASSVGQGSGNTIYF. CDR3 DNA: TGTGCCAGCAGCGTAGGTCAGGGTTCGGGAAACACCATATATTTT.

CDR3 loop: CASSYVDSYEQYF. DNA for the CDR3: TGTGCCAGCAGTTACGTGGACAGTTACGAGCAGTACTTC. The genes are TRBV6-5 and TRBJ2-7, with D perhaps matching TRBD1 (6 bases). The germline V gene encodes CDR1 MNHEY and CDR2 SVGAGI. The CDR3 spans 13 residues. Trimming stripped 2 bases from V and 4 bases from J, with 9 bases between.

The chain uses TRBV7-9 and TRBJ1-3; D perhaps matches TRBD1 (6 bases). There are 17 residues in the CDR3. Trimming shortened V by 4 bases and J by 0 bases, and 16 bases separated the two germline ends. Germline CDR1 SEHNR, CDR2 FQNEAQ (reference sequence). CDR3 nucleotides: TGTGCCAGCAGCTCGGTTGGGACGGACAGCTCTGGAAACACCATATATTTT. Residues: CASSSVGTDSSGNTIYF.

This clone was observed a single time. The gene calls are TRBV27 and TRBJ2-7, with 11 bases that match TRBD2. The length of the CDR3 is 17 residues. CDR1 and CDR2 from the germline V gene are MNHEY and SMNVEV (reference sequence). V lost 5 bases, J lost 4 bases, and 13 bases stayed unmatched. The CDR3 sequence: CASSLTPGTSGDYEQYF. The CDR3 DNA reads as TGTGCCAGCAGTCTCACCCCCGGGACTAGCGGCGATTACGAGCAGTACTTC.

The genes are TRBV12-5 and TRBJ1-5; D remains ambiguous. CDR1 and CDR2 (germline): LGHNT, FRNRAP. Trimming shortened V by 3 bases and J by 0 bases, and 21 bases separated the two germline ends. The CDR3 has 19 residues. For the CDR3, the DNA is TGTGCTAGTGGTTTTTCGGCGGCGGGCAGTTCTCATAGCAATCAGCCCCAGCATTTT. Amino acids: CASGFSAAGSSHSNQPQHF.

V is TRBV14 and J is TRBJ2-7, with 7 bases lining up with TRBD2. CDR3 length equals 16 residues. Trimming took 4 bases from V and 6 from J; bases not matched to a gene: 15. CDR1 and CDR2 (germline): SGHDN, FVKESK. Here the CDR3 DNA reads TGTGCCAGCAGCCTTAGGCAACTAGCGCCGTCCCGCGAGCAGTACTTC. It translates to CASSLRQLAPSREQYF.

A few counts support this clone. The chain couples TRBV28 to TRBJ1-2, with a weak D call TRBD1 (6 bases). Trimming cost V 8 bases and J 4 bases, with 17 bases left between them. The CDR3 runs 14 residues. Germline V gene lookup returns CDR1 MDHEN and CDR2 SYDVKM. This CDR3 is CASSTPAGAYGYTF. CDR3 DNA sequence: TGTGCCAGCTCTACCCCCGCAGGGGCCTATGGCTACACCTTC.

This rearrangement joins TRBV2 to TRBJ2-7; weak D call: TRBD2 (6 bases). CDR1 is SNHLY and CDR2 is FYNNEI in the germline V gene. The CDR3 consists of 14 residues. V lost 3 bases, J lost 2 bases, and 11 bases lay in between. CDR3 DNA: TGTGCCAGCAGTGATGGGGGGTGGGCCTACGAGCAGTACTTC. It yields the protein CASSDGGWAYEQYF.

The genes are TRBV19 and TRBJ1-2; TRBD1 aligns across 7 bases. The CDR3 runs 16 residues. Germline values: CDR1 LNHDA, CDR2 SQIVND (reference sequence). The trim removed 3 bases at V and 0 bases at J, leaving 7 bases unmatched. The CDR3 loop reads CASSMGYRGSNYGYTF. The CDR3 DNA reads TGTGCCAGTAGTATGGGGTACAGGGGCTCTAACTATGGCTACACCTTC.

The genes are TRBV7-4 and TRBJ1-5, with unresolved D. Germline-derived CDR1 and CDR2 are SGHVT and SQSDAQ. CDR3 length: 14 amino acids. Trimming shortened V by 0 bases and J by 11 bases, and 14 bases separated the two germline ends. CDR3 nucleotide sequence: TGTGCCAGCAGCTTAGCATCACCGGGTCTTACCCAGCATTTT. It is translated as CASSLASPGLTQHF.

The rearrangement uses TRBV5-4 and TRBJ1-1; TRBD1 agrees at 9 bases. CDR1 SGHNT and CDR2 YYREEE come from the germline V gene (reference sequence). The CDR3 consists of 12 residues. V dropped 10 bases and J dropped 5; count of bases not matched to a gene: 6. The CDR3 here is CAGQGPRTEAFF. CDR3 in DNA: TGTGCCGGACAGGGGCCAAGGACTGAAGCTTTCTTT.

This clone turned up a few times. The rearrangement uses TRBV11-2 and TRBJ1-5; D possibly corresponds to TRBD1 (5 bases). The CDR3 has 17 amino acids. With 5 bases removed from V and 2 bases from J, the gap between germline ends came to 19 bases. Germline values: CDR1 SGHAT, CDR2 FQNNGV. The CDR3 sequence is CASSKSLETVGNQPQHF. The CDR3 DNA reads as TGTGCCAGCAGCAAATCGTTAGAGACAGTCGGCAATCAGCCCCAGCATTTT.